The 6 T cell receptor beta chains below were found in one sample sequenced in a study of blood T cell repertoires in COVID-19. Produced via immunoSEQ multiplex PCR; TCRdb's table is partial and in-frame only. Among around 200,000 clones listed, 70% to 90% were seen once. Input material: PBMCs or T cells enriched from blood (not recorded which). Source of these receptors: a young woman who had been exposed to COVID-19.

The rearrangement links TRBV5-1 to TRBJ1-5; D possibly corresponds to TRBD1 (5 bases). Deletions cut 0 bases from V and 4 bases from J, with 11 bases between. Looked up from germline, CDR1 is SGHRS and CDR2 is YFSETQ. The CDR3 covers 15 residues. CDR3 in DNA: TGCGCCAGCAGCTTGGGTCAGGGCTTAAATCAGCCCCAGCATTTT. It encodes CASSLGQGLNQPQHF.

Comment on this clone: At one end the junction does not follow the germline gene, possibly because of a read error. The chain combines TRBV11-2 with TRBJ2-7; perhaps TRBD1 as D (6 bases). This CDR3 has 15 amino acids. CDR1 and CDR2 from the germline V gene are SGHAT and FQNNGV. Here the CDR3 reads CASSLENRVGYEQYF. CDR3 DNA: TGTGCCAGCAGCCTAGAAAACAGGGTTGGATACGAGCAGTACTTC.

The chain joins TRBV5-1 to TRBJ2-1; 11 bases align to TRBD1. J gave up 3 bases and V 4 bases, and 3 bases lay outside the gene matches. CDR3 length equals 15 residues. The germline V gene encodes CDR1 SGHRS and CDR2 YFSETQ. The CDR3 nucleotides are TGCGCCAGCAGCCCCGGGACAGGGGGCTACAATGAGCAGTTCTTC. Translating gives CASSPGTGGYNEQFF.

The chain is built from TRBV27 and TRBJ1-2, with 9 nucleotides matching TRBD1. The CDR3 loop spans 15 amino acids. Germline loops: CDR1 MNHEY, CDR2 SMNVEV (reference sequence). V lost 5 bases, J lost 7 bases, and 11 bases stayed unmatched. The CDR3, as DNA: TGTGCCAGCAGTGCGGAAACAGGGGGCGCGGTTGGCTACACCTTC. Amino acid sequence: CASSAETGGAVGYTF.

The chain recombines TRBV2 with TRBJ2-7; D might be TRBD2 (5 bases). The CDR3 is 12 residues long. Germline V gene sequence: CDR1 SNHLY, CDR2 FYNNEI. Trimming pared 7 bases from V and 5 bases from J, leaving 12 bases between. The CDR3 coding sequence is TGTGCCAGCATCGCGGGTAGCAACGAGCAGTACTTC. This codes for CASIAGSNEQYF. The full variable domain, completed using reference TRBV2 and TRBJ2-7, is EPEVTQTPSHQVTQMGQEVILRCVPISNHLYFYWYRQILGQKVEFLVSFYNNEISEKSEIFDDQFSVERPDGSNFTLKIRSTKLEDSAMYFCASIAGSNEQYFGPGTRLTVT.

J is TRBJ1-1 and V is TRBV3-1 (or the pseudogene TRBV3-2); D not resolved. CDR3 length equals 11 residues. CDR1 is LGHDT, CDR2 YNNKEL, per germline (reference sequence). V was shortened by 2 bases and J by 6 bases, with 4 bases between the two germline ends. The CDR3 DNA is TGTGCCAGCAGCCAACGGTCTGAAGCTTTCTTT. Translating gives CASSQRSEAFF.